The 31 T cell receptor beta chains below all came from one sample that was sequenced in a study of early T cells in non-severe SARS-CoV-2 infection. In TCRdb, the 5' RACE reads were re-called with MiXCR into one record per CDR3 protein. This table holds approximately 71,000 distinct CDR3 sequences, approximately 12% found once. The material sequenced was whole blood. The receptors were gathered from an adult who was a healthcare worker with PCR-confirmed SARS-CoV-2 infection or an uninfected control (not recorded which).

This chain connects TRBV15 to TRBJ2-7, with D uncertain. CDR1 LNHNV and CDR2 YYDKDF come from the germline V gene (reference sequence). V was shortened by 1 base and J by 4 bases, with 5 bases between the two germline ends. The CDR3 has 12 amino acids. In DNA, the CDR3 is TGTGCCACCAGCAGAGTCGGTTACGAGCAGTACTTC. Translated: CATSRVGYEQYF.

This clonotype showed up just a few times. The CDR3 nucleotides read TGTGCCAGCAGTGAAGCGCCGGGTATGGGGGGCGGCACTGAAGCTTTCTTT. It codes for CASSEAPGMGGGTEAFF. The J gene is TRBJ1-1, the V gene TRBV2, with a weak D call TRBD1 (6 bases). The CDR3 is 17 residues long. Trimming removed 0 bases at V and 4 bases at J, with 18 bases between. Looked up from germline, CDR1 is SNHLY and CDR2 is FYNNEI. Together with reference TRBV2 and TRBJ1-1, the CDR3 gives the full variable domain: EPEVTQTPSHQVTQMGQEVILRCVPISNHLYFYWYRQILGQKVEFLVSFYNNEISEKSEIFDDQFSVERPDGSNFTLKIRSTKLEDSAMYFCASSEAPGMGGGTEAFFGQGTRLTVV.

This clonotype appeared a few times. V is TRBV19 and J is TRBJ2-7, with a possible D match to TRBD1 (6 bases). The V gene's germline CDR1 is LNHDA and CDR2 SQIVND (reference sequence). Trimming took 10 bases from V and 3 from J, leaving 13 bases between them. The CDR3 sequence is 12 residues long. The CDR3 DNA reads TGTGCCACCGGGGAACAGGGCTACGAGCAGTACTTC. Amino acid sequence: CATGEQGYEQYF. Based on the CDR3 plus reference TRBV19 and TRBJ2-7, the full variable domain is DGGITQSPKYLFRKEGQNVTLSCEQNLNHDAMYWYRQDPGQGLRLIYYSQIVNDFQKGDIAEGYSVSREKKESFPLTVTSAQKNPTAFYLCATGEQGYEQYFGPGTRLTVT.

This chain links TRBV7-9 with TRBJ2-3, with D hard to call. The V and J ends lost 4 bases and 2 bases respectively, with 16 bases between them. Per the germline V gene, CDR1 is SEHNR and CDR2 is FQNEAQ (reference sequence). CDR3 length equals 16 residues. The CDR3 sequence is CASSSDWEPLTDTQYF. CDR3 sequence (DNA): TGTGCCAGCAGCTCAGACTGGGAACCTCTCACAGATACGCAGTATTTT.

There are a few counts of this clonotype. The CDR3 DNA sequence: TGCAGTGCTAGGCAGATACCGGGACAGTCCTACGAGCAGTACTTC. Its translation: CSARQIPGQSYEQYF. This rearrangement joins TRBV20-1 to TRBJ2-7, with TRBD1 matching over 7 bases. The CDR3 runs 15 residues. Germline V gene sequence: CDR1 DFQATT, CDR2 SNEGSKA (reference sequence). V shed 3 bases, J shed 1 base, and the junction held 9 bases outside the gene matches.

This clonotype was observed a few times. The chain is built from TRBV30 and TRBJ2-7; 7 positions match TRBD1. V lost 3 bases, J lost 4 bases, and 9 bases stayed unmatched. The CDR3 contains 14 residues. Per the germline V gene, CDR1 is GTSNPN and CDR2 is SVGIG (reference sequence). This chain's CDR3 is CAWSVTGASYEQYF. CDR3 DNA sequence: TGTGCCTGGAGCGTTACAGGGGCGAGTTACGAGCAGTACTTC.

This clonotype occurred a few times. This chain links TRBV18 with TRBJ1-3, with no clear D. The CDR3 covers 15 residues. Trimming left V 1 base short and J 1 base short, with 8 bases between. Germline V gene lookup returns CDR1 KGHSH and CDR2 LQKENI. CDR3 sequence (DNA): TGTGCCAGCTCACCACGCGGAGAGTCTGGAAACACCATATATTTT. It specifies CASSPRGESGNTIYF.

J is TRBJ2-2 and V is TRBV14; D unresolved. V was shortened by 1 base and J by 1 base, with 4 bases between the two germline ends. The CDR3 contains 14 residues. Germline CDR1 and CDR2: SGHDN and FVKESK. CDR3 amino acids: CASSQVQNTGELFF. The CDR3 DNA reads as TGTGCCAGCAGCCAAGTACAGAACACCGGGGAGCTGTTTTTT.

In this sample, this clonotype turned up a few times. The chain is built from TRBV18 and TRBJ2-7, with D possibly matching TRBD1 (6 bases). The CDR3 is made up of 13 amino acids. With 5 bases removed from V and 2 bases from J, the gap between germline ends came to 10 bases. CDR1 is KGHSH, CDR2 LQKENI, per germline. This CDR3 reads CASSGGRAYEQYF. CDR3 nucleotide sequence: TGTGCCAGCTCAGGGGGCAGGGCCTACGAGCAGTACTTC.

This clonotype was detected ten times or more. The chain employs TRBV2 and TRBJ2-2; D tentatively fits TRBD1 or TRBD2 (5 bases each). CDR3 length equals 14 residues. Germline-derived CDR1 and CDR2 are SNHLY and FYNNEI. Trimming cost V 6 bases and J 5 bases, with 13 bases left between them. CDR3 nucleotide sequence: TGTGCCAGCAGCCAGGGTCCGGGGACCGGGGAGCTGTTTTTT. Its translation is CASSQGPGTGELFF. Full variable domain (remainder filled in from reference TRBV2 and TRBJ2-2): EPEVTQTPSHQVTQMGQEVILRCVPISNHLYFYWYRQILGQKVEFLVSFYNNEISEKSEIFDDQFSVERPDGSNFTLKIRSTKLEDSAMYFCASSQGPGTGELFFGEGSRLTVL.

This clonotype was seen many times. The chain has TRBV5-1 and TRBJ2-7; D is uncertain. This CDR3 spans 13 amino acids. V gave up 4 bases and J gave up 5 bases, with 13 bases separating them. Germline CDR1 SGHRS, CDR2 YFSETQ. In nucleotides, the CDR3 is TGCGCCAGCAGCCCGGAATACCTCCACGAGCAGTACTTC. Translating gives CASSPEYLHEQYF.

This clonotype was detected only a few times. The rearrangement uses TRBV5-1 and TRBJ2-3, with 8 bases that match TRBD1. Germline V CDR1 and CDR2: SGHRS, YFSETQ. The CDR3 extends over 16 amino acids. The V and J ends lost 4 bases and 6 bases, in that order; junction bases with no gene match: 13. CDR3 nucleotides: TGCGCCAGCAGCGCGCAGGGGGGACAGGCATCCGATACGCAGTATTTT. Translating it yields CASSAQGGQASDTQYF.

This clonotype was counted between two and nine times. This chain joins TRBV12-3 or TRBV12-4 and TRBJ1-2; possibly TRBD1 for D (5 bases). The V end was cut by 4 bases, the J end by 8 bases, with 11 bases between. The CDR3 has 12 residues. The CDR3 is CASSWDLRGYTF. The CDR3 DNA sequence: TGTGCCAGCAGTTGGGACCTGAGAGGCTACACCTTC.

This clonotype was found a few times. CDR3 protein: CASSFGGVPFF. The CDR3, as DNA: TGTGCCAGCAGTTTTGGGGGGGTGCCGTTTTTT. The V gene is TRBV12-3 or TRBV12-4, the J gene TRBJ2-2, with TRBD2 matching over 7 bases. The V segment lost 3 bases and the J segment 16 bases; nucleotides outside the gene matches: 5. The CDR3 covers 11 residues.

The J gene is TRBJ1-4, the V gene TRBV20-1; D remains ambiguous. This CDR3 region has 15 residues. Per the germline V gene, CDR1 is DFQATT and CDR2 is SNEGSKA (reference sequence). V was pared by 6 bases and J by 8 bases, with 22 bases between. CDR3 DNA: TGCAGTGCCCCTATTCCGGGAGCCGAGCAAGAAAAACTGTTTTTT. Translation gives CSAPIPGAEQEKLFF.

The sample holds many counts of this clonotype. This CDR3 is CASSSRQRLSSYNEQFF. CDR3 bases: TGTGCCAGCAGCTCCCGACAGAGACTAAGCTCCTACAATGAGCAGTTCTTC. The V gene is TRBV9, the J gene TRBJ2-1; the D gene could be TRBD1 or TRBD2 (5 bases each). V was pared by 4 bases and J by 0 bases, with 17 bases between. The germline V gene encodes CDR1 SGDLS and CDR2 YYNGEE. The CDR3 has 17 residues.

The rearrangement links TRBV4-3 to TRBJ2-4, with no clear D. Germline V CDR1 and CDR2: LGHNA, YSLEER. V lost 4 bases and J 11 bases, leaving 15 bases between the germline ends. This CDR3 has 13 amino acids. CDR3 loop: CASSRTPAEFQYF. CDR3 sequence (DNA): TGCGCCAGCAGCCGGACCCCTGCGGAATTTCAGTACTTC.

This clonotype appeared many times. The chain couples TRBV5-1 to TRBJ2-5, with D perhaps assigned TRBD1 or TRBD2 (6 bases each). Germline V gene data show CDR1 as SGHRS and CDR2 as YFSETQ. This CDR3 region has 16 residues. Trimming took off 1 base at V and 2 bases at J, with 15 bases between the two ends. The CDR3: CASSLRPGARQETQYF. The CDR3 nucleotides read TGCGCCAGCAGCTTGCGGCCGGGGGCCAGGCAAGAGACCCAGTACTTC.

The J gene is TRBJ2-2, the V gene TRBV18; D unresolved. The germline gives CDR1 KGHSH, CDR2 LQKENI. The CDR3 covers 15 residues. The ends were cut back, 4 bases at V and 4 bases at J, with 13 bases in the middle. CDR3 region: CASSLVGSITGELFF. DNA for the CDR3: TGTGCCAGCTCACTAGTCGGTTCCATCACCGGGGAGCTGTTTTTT. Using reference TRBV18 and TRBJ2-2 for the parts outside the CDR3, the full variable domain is NAGVMQNPRHLVRRRGQEARLRCSPMKGHSHVYWYRQLPEEGLKFMVYLQKENIIDESGMPKERFSAEFPKEGPSILRIQQVVRGDSAAYFCASSLVGSITGELFFGEGSRLTVL.

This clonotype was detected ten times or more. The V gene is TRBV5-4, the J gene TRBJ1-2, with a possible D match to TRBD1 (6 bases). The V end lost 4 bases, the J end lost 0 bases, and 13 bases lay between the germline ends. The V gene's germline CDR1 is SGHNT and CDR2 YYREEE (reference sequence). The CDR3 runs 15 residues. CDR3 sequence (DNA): TGTGCCAGCAGCCCCAGGGGTGAAGCTAACTATGGCTACACCTTC. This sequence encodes CASSPRGEANYGYTF.

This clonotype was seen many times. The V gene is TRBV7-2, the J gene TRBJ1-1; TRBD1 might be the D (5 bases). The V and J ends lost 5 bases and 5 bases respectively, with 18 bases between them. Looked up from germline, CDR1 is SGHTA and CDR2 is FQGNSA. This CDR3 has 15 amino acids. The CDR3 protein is CASSPRGSGQTEAFF. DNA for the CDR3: TGTGCCAGCAGCCCGCGCGGGTCCGGACAAACTGAAGCTTTCTTT.

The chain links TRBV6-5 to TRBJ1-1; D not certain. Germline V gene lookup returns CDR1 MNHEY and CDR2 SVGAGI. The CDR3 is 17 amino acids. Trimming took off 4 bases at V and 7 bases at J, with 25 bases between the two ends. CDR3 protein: CASSSGQPGARRNEAFF. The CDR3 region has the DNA TGTGCCAGCAGTTCAGGCCAGCCGGGCGCGAGGAGAAATGAAGCTTTCTTT.

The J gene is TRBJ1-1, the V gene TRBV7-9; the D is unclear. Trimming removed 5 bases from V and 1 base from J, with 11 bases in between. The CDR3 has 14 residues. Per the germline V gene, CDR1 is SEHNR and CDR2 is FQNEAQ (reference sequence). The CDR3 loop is CASSPDGANTEAFF. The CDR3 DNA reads TGTGCCAGCAGCCCGGACGGAGCGAACACTGAAGCTTTCTTT.

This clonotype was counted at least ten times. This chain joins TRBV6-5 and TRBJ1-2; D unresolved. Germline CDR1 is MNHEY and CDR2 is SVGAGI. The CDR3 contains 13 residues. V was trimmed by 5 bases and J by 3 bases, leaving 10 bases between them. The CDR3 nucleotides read TGTGCCAGCAGTACCCCTTTATACTATGGCTACACCTTC. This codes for CASSTPLYYGYTF.

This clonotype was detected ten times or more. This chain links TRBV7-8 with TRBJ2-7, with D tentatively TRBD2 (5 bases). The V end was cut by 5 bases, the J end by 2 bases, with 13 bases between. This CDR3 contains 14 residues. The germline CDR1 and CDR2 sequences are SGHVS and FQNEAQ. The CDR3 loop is CASSATDSTYEQYF. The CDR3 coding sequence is TGTGCCAGCAGCGCGACGGACTCAACCTACGAGCAGTACTTC.

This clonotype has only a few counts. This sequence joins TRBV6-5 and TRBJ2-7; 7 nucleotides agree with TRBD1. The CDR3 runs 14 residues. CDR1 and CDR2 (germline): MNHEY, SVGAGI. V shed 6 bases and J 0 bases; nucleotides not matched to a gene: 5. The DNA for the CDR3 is TGTGCCAGCAGCCGGACAGGTTACTCCTACGAGCAGTACTTC. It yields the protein CASSRTGYSYEQYF.

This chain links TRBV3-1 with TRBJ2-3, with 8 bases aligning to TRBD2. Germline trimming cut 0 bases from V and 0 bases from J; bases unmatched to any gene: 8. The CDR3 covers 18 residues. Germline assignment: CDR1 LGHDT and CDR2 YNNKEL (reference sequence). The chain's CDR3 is CASSQDSGGATSTDTQYF. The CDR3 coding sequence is TGTGCCAGCAGCCAAGATTCGGGGGGGGCCACTAGCACAGATACGCAGTATTTT.

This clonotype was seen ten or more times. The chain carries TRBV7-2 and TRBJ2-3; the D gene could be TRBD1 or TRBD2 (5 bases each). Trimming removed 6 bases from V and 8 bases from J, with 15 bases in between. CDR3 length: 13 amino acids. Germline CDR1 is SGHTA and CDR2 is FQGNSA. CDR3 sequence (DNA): TGTGCCAGCAGTCAAAGGGACCCCCGTACGCAGTATTTT. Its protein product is CASSQRDPRTQYF.

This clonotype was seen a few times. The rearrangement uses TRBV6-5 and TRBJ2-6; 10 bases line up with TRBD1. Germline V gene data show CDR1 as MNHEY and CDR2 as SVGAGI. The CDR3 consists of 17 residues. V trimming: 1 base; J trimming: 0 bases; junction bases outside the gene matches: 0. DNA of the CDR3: TGTGCCAGCAGTTACTGGACAGGGGGCTCTGGGGCCAACGTCCTGACTTTC. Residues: CASSYWTGGSGANVLTF.

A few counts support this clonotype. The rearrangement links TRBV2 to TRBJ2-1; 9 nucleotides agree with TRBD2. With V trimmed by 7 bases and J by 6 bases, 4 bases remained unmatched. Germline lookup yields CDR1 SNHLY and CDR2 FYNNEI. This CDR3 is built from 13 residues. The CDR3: CASTLTSGNEQFF. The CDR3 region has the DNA TGTGCCAGCACCCTGACTAGCGGCAATGAGCAGTTCTTC.

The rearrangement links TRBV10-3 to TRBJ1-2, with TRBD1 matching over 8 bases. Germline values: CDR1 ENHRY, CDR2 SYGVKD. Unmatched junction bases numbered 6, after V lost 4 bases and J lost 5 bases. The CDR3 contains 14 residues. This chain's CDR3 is CAISGADRAYGYTF. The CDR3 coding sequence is TGTGCCATCAGTGGGGCGGACAGGGCGTATGGCTACACCTTC.